The rows below give T cell receptor beta chains drawn from one sample of a study of CD8 T cells in ankylosing spondylitis. TCRdb used MiXCR to reprocess the 5' RACE reads, holding one entry per CDR3 protein. The sample has about 140,000 distinct CDR3 sequences, approximately 9.2% seen once. The sample taken for sequencing was synovial fluid, either unsorted or a sorted T cell fraction (not recorded which). Receptors originate from a male donor with ankylosing spondylitis. Both conserved end residues are part of each CDR3.

v_gene: TRBV5-1
j_gene: TRBJ2-1
CDR3aa: CASSPSIGGGNEQFF

v_gene: TRBV28
j_gene: TRBJ2-7
CDR3aa: CASRLGQGITYEQYF

v_gene: TRBV9
j_gene: TRBJ2-2
CDR3aa: CASSPGLADTGELFF

v_gene: TRBV5-1
j_gene: TRBJ1-1
CDR3aa: CASSLYLLRGSTEAFF

v_gene: TRBV6-1
j_gene: TRBJ1-2
CDR3aa: CASSELQSYGYTF

v_gene: TRBV20-1
j_gene: TRBJ2-1
CDR3aa: CSARGRGTYNEQFF

v_gene: TRBV20-1
j_gene: TRBJ2-6
CDR3aa: CSAREQGSGANVLTF

v_gene: TRBV7-9
j_gene: TRBJ1-1
CDR3aa: CASSLSGAGQGNTEAFF

v_gene: TRBV11-1
j_gene: TRBJ2-2
CDR3aa: CASSFGRGPGELFF

v_gene: TRBV4-3
j_gene: TRBJ1-2
CDR3aa: CASSQETGDYGYTF

v_gene: TRBV5-4
j_gene: TRBJ2-5
CDR3aa: CASSSPDRGRETQYF

v_gene: TRBV20-1
j_gene: TRBJ2-1
CDR3aa: CSARDWGTSGTYNEQFF

v_gene: TRBV10-1
j_gene: TRBJ1-1
CDR3aa: CASSSQMNTEAFF

v_gene: TRBV5-6
j_gene: TRBJ1-1
CDR3aa: CASSLIGGTVNTEAFF

v_gene: TRBV20-1
j_gene: TRBJ1-4
CDR3aa: CSARDDKGAGEKLFF

v_gene: TRBV20-1
j_gene: TRBJ2-7
CDR3aa: CSARDAVSYEQYF

v_gene: TRBV28
j_gene: TRBJ1-2
CDR3aa: CASRPEDYGYTF

v_gene: TRBV20-1
j_gene: TRBJ2-2
CDR3aa: CSAHQGNTGELFF